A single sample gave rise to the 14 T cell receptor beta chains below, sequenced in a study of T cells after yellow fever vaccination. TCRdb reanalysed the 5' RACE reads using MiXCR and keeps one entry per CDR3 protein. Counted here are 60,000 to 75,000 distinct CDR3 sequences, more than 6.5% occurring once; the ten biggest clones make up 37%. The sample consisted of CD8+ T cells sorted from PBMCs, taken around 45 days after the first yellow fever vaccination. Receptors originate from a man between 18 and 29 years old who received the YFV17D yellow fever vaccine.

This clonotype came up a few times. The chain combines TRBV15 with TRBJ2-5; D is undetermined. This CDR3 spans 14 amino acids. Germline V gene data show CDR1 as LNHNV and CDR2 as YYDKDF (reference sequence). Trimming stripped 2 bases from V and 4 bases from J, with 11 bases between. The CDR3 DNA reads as TGTGCCACCAGCAGACCGAATCAGAGAGAGACCCAGTACTTC. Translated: CATSRPNQRETQYF.

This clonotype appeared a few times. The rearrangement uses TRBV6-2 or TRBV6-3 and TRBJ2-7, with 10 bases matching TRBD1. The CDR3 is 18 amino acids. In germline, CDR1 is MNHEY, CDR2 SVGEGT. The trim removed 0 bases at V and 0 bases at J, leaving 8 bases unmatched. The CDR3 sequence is CASSYSTMTGGTSYEQYV. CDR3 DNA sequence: TGTGCCAGCAGTTACTCGACCATGACAGGGGGCACCTCCTACGAGCAGTACGTC.

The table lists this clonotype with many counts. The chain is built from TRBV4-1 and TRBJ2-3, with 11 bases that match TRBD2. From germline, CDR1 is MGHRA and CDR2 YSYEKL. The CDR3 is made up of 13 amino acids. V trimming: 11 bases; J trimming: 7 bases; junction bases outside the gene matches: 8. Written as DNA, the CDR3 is TGCGCCTCCGGTCTAGCGGGGGGAAATACGCAGTATTTT. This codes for CASGLAGGNTQYF.

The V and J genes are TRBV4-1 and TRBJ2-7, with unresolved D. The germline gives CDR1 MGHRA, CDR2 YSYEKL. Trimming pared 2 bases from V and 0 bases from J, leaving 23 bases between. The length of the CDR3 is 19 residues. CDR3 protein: CASSQRTVSPTTFSYEQYF. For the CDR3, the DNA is TGCGCCAGCAGCCAAAGGACGGTTTCCCCGACCACGTTCTCCTACGAGCAGTACTTC.

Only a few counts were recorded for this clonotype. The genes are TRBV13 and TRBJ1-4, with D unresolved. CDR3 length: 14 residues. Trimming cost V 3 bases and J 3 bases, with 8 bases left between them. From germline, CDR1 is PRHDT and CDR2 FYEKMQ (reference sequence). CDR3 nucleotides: TGTGCCAGCAGCTTGGGAGTATCTAATGAAAAACTGTTTTTT. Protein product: CASSLGVSNEKLFF.

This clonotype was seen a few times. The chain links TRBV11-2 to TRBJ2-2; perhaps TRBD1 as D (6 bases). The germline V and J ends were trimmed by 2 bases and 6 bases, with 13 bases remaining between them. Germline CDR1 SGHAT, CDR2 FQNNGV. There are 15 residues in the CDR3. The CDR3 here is CASSLRGYQSGELFF. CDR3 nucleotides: TGTGCCAGCAGCTTAAGGGGGTATCAATCCGGGGAGCTGTTTTTT.

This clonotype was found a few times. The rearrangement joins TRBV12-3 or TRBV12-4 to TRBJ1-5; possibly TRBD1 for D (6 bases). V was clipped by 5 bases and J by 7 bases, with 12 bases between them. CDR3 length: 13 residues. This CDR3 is CASSKQGGQPQHF. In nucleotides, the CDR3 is TGTGCCAGCAGTAAACAGGGCGGACAGCCCCAGCATTTT.

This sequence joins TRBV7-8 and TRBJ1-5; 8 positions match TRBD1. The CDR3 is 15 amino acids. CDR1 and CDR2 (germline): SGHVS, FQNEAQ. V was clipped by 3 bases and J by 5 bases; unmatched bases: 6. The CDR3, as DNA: TGTGCCAGCAGCTTGGCAGGGGGCATCGATCAGCCCCAGCATTTT. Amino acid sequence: CASSLAGGIDQPQHF. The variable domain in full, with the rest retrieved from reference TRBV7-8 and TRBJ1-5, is GAGVSQSPRYKVAKRGQDVALRCDPISGHVSLFWYQQALGQGPEFLTYFQNEAQLDKSGLPSDRFFAERPEGSVSTLKIQRTQQEDSAVYLCASSLAGGIDQPQHFGDGTRLSIL.

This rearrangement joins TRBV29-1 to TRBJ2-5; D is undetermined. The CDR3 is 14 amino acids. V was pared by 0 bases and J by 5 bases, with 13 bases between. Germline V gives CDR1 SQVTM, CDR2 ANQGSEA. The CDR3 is CSVEEVAGGETQYF. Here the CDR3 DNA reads TGCAGCGTTGAAGAGGTGGCAGGTGGGGAGACCCAGTACTTC.

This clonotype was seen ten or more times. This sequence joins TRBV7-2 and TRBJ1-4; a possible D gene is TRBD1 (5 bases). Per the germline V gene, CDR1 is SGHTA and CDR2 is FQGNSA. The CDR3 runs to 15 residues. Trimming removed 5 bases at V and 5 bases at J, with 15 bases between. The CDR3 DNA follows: TGTGCCAGCAGCACCCGACAGTGGGCGAATGAAAAACTGTTTTTT. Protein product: CASSTRQWANEKLFF.

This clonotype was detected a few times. In nucleotides, the CDR3 is TGCGCCAGCAGCCAAGTCGACTCTGGAAACACCATATATTTT. It is translated as CASSQVDSGNTIYF. The rearrangement uses TRBV4-1 and TRBJ1-3; D is unclear. Germline CDR1 is MGHRA and CDR2 is YSYEKL. The CDR3 sequence is 14 residues long. V was pared by 1 base and J by 0 bases, with 4 bases between.

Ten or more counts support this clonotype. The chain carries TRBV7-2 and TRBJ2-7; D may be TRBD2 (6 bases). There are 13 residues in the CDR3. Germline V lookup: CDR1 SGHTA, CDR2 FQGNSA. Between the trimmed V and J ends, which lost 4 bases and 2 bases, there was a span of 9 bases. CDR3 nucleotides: TGTGCCAGCAGCTGGGACTCCACCTACGAGCAGTACGTC. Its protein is CASSWDSTYEQYV.

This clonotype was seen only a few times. CDR3 sequence reads: CASSQDFRGFEAFF. As DNA, the CDR3 is TGTGCCAGCAGCCAAGACTTCAGGGGTTTCGAAGCTTTCTTT. The chain joins TRBV7-2 to TRBJ1-1, with D maybe TRBD1 (6 bases). Between the trimmed V and J ends, which lost 5 bases and 8 bases, there was a span of 18 bases. Germline CDR1 reads SGHTA; CDR2 reads FQGNSA. The CDR3 covers 14 residues.

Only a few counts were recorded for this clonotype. CDR3 protein: CASSFLDSEQYF. As DNA, the CDR3 is TGCGCCAGCAGCTTTTTGGACAGCGAGCAGTACTTC. The rearrangement uses TRBV5-1 and TRBJ2-7, with D possibly being TRBD1 (6 bases). CDR3 length: 12 residues. Germline-derived CDR1 and CDR2 are SGHRS and YFSETQ. Trimming left V 2 bases short and J 6 bases short, with 9 bases between.